Sequencing of this T cell receptor beta chain was carried out in a study of blood T cell repertoires in COVID-19. Looking at the study overall: Samples representing acute and convalescent COVID-19 were sourced from the United States, Italy and Spain. Sample material is recorded as cDNA or gDNA derived from T cells, B-cell-depleted T cells, or PBMCs.

The V end was cut by 0 bases, the J end by 1 base, with 11 bases between. Looked up from germline, CDR1 is SGDLS and CDR2 is YYNGEE. This CDR3 is built from 15 residues. Source study methods: Quantification of nucleated cells was approximated via reference gene primer amplification. The table came from immunoSEQ multiplex PCR; TCRdb's copy has only in-frame clones and leaves some out. V, J and clone size reflect that table, while D and trimming were determined from the DNA. The table has some 220,000 clones, nearly 90% seen once; the top ten hold 12%. The source of this sequence is a woman between 18 and 29 years old who had recovered from COVID-19. The chain links TRBV9 to TRBJ2-7; D might be TRBD2 (6 bases). Sequencing input: peripheral blood. DNA of the CDR3: TGTGCCAGCAGCGTAGCTGGGGACTCGTCCTACGAGCAGTACTTC. Its protein product is CASSVAGDSSYEQYF.